Listed below are T cell receptor beta chains from one sample, sequenced in a study of CD8 T cells in ankylosing spondylitis. TCRdb independently ran MiXCR on the 5' RACE reads; one entry per CDR3 protein. The sample has around 280,000 distinct CDR3 sequences, over 15% seen once. The specimen sequenced was blood, either unsorted or a sorted T cell fraction (not recorded which). Source of these receptors: a male donor with ankylosing spondylitis or in good health (not recorded which). Each CDR3 is given with its conserved first and last residue. The order of the fields is V gene, J gene, CDR3 protein.

V: TRBV6-5; J: TRBJ2-3; CDR3: CASSYYSSGGAYYTQYF
V: TRBV5-1; J: TRBJ2-3; CDR3: CASSSGTTLGTDTQYF
V: TRBV6-1; J: TRBJ1-4; CDR3: CASSPGRGGEKLFF
V: TRBV5-1; J: TRBJ2-3; CDR3: CASSLDPGSSSTDTQYF
V: TRBV12-3/TRBV12-4; J: TRBJ1-2; CDR3: CASRGQDINYGYTF
V: TRBV5-6; J: TRBJ2-1; CDR3: CASSLRAGVTNNEQFF
V: TRBV28; J: TRBJ2-1; CDR3: CASSLSPAAANEQFF
V: TRBV2; J: TRBJ1-1; CDR3: CASSARTGLSTEAFF
V: TRBV4-1; J: TRBJ2-3; CDR3: CASSHVAGTTDTQYF
V: TRBV4-2; J: TRBJ2-3; CDR3: CASSQDRGQGVTTDTQYF
V: TRBV6-5; J: TRBJ1-3; CDR3: CASSSGVGPAAGNTIYF
V: TRBV20-1; J: TRBJ2-2; CDR3: CSASTLQGVSVTGELFF
V: TRBV30; J: TRBJ2-3; CDR3: CASQGAASDTQYF
V: TRBV6-1; J: TRBJ2-1; CDR3: CASSVGRGAYNEQFF
V: TRBV27; J: TRBJ1-3; CDR3: CASSFGSSGNTIYF
V: TRBV10-3; J: TRBJ1-5; CDR3: CATHSTGREGQPQHF
V: TRBV12-3/TRBV12-4; J: TRBJ1-5; CDR3: CASSLAQLMGAQGQPQHF
V: TRBV7-3; J: TRBJ2-3; CDR3: CASSLTVVAGSTDTQYF
V: TRBV5-1; J: TRBJ2-3; CDR3: CASSLSLLAGVDTQYF
V: TRBV5-6; J: TRBJ2-5; CDR3: CASSLAATLGGETQYF
V: TRBV28; J: TRBJ2-5; CDR3: CASSLAGSETQYF
V: TRBV12-3/TRBV12-4; J: TRBJ1-5; CDR3: CASSFLYQPQHF
V: TRBV5-1; J: TRBJ1-1; CDR3: CASSSRTGAMEAFF
V: TRBV11-2; J: TRBJ2-2; CDR3: CASSPRTSGGANTGELFF
V: TRBV6-5; J: TRBJ2-3; CDR3: CASSYSRQGRADTQYF
V: TRBV29-1; J: TRBJ2-3; CDR3: CSVVWGITDTQYF
V: TRBV18; J: TRBJ2-1; CDR3: CASSPGFGRDNEQFF
V: TRBV4-2; J: TRBJ2-3; CDR3: CASSQEVGLADRDTQYF
V: TRBV29-1; J: TRBJ1-5; CDR3: CSVTGVNQPQHF
V: TRBV12-3/TRBV12-4; J: TRBJ2-2; CDR3: CASSLSPGNTAELFF
V: TRBV12-3/TRBV12-4; J: TRBJ2-5; CDR3: CASSLVRDTETQYF
V: TRBV27; J: TRBJ1-2; CDR3: CASSDRGAGGYTF
V: TRBV7-9; J: TRBJ2-4; CDR3: CASSSGLWTKNIQYF
V: TRBV5-1; J: TRBJ2-4; CDR3: CASSLGTENIQYF
V: TRBV27; J: TRBJ2-1; CDR3: CASSSADTIPGNEQFF
V: TRBV5-1; J: TRBJ2-2; CDR3: CASSSSGMAGELFF
V: TRBV29-1; J: TRBJ2-2; CDR3: CSASERHTGELFF
V: TRBV3-1; J: TRBJ2-3; CDR3: CASSPLAGAPRGDTQYF
V: TRBV4-2; J: TRBJ2-1; CDR3: CASSQDLASGLSEQFF
V: TRBV6-1; J: TRBJ2-1; CDR3: CASSPPRGRNNEQFF
V: TRBV25-1; J: TRBJ2-1; CDR3: CASSVGGAVWGQFF
V: TRBV12-3/TRBV12-4; J: TRBJ2-2; CDR3: CAICSGRTGELFF
V: TRBV11-2; J: TRBJ2-2; CDR3: CASSFTIGELFF
V: TRBV11-2; J: TRBJ2-5; CDR3: CASSLRVGTSETQYF
V: TRBV6-5; J: TRBJ1-5; CDR3: CASSYGEGLSNQPQHF
V: TRBV4-2; J: TRBJ1-6; CDR3: CASSLRETDSPLHF
V: TRBV5-6; J: TRBJ2-2; CDR3: CASSLTGRSTGELFF
V: TRBV12-3/TRBV12-4; J: TRBJ2-3; CDR3: CASSNLAGGPGDTQYF